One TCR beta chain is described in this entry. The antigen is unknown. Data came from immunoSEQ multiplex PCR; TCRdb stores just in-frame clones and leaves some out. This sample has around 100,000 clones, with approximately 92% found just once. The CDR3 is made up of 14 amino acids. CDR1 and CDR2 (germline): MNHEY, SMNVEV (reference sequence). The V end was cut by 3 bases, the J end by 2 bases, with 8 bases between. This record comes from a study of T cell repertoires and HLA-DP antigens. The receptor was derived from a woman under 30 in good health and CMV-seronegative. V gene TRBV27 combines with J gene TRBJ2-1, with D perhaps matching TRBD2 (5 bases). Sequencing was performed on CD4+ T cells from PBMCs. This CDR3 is CASSLRAAYNEQFF. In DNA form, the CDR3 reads TGTGCCAGCAGTTTGAGGGCGGCCTACAATGAGCAGTTCTTC.